The 21 T cell receptor beta chains in this list originate from one sample, sequenced in a study of fetal regulatory T cell absence and autoimmunity. TCRdb's copy holds only in-frame clones and misses some; the assay was immunoSEQ multiplex PCR. The sample carries 95,000 or so clones, 72% recorded once. The sample consisted of pancreas tissue. The receptors derive from a male donor with IPEX syndrome.

This clone was counted between two and nine times. V gene TRBV18 combines with J gene TRBJ1-3; D might be TRBD1 (5 bases). Germline assignment: CDR1 KGHSH and CDR2 LQKENI. Trimming removed 4 bases from V and 0 bases from J, with 10 bases in between. The CDR3 is made up of 15 amino acids. CDR3 region: CASSQLGGSGNTIYF. The CDR3 DNA is TGTGCCAGCTCACAGTTGGGGGGCTCTGGAAACACCATATATTTT.

This chain links TRBV6-5 with TRBJ1-4; 7 nucleotides align to TRBD1. Trimming at V came to 4 bases and at J to 8 bases, leaving 7 bases not matched to a gene. Germline CDR1 MNHEY, CDR2 SVGAGI. This CDR3 spans 14 amino acids. The CDR3 DNA reads TGTGCCAGCAGTTTGACGACAGGGTTGGAAAAACTGTTTTTT. This sequence encodes CASSLTTGLEKLFF.

This clone was detected a few times. This chain links TRBV5-6 with TRBJ2-7; 10 positions match TRBD1. Germline values: CDR1 SGHDT, CDR2 YYEEEE. The CDR3 has 14 amino acids. Losses at the gene ends were 2 bases for V and 3 bases for J; bases not matched to a gene: 2. CDR3 loop: CASSFGQGDYEQYF. The CDR3 coding sequence is TGTGCCAGCAGCTTCGGACAGGGGGACTACGAGCAGTACTTC.

The sample holds a few counts of this clone. The rearrangement joins TRBV7-2 to TRBJ2-7, with TRBD1 matching 9 bases. This CDR3 is built from 15 residues. V shed 5 bases and J 3 bases; nucleotides not matched to a gene: 8. Germline CDR1 SGHTA, CDR2 FQGNSA. The CDR3: CASSLGQGTYYEQYF. CDR3 nucleotide sequence: TGTGCCAGCAGCCTCGGACAGGGGACTTACTACGAGCAGTACTTC.

The CDR3: CASSQDGGADEQYF. The CDR3 coding sequence is TGCGCCAGCAGCCAAGATGGGGGGGCTGACGAGCAGTACTTC. The chain links TRBV4-1 to TRBJ2-7; perhaps TRBD2 as D (7 bases). The CDR3 runs 14 residues. Trimming stripped 0 bases from V and 5 bases from J, with 11 bases between. Germline V lookup: CDR1 MGHRA, CDR2 YSYEKL.

This chain connects TRBV19 to TRBJ2-4, with 8 bases fitting TRBD1. Germline trimming cut 5 bases from V and 8 bases from J; bases unmatched to any gene: 8. CDR1 is LNHDA and CDR2 is SQIVND in the germline V gene (reference sequence). The CDR3 runs to 14 residues. CDR3 sequence: CASSEYRGKDIQYF. The CDR3 coding sequence is TGTGCCAGTAGTGAGTACAGGGGGAAGGACATTCAGTACTTC.

In this sample, this clone turned up once. CDR3 sequence (DNA): TGTGCCAGTAGTTGGGGACAAAGCTACACCTTC. Translation gives CASSWGQSYTF. This chain joins TRBV19 and TRBJ1-2; D possibly corresponds to TRBD1 (6 bases). V lost 5 bases and J lost 9, with 10 bases in between. The CDR3 is made up of 11 amino acids. The germline V gene has CDR1 LNHDA and CDR2 SQIVND (reference sequence). Together with reference TRBV19 and TRBJ1-2, the CDR3 gives the full variable domain: DGGITQSPKYLFRKEGQNVTLSCEQNLNHDAMYWYRQDPGQGLRLIYYSQIVNDFQKGDIAEGYSVSREKKESFPLTVTSAQKNPTAFYLCASSWGQSYTFGSGTRLTVV.

The rearrangement uses TRBV5-6 and TRBJ2-3; a weak D match, TRBD2 (5 bases). CDR1 and CDR2 (germline): SGHDT, YYEEEE. The CDR3 loop spans 13 amino acids. V gave up 0 bases and J gave up 5 bases, with 7 bases separating them. The CDR3 spells CASSLVAGDTQYF. In DNA, the CDR3 is TGTGCCAGCAGCTTGGTCGCGGGAGATACGCAGTATTTT. Using reference TRBV5-6 and TRBJ2-3 for the parts outside the CDR3, the full variable domain is DAGVTQSPTHLIKTRGQQVTLRCSPKSGHDTVSWYQQALGQGPQFIFQYYEEEERQRGNFPDRFSGHQFPNYSSELNVNALLLGDSALYLCASSLVAGDTQYFGPGTRLTVL.

The chain recombines TRBV2 with TRBJ2-7; TRBD2 agrees at 10 bases. Germline CDR1 reads SNHLY; CDR2 reads FYNNEI. The CDR3 runs 14 residues. V shed 8 bases, J shed 0 bases, and the junction held 4 bases outside the gene matches. This CDR3 reads CASLLAGVSYEQYF. CDR3 DNA: TGTGCCAGCCTTCTAGCGGGGGTCTCCTACGAGCAGTACTTC. Complete variable domain (other parts from reference TRBV2 and TRBJ2-7): EPEVTQTPSHQVTQMGQEVILRCVPISNHLYFYWYRQILGQKVEFLVSFYNNEISEKSEIFDDQFSVERPDGSNFTLKIRSTKLEDSAMYFCASLLAGVSYEQYFGPGTRLTVT.

The chain joins TRBV19 to TRBJ2-1; D is unclear. The CDR3 is 15 residues long. Trimming removed 3 bases at V and 0 bases at J, with 9 bases between. Looked up from germline, CDR1 is LNHDA and CDR2 is SQIVND (reference sequence). The DNA of the CDR3 is TGTGCCAGTAGTATCGAGTTTAGCTCCTACAATGAGCAGTTCTTC. Protein sequence: CASSIEFSSYNEQFF.

This chain joins TRBV5-1 and TRBJ2-3, with D possibly being TRBD2 (7 bases). Germline loops: CDR1 SGHRS, CDR2 YFSETQ. The CDR3 spans 15 residues. V dropped 2 bases and J dropped 8 bases, with 18 bases sitting between them. The CDR3 spells CASSLRGGDQGTQYF. CDR3 nucleotides: TGCGCCAGCAGCTTACGAGGGGGGGATCAAGGTACGCAGTATTTT.

Concerning this clone itself: A read error may account for a junction end that differs from germline. The chain couples TRBV29-1 to TRBJ2-1; the D gene is possibly TRBD1 (6 bases). This CDR3 region has 13 residues. The germline V gene encodes CDR1 SQVTM and CDR2 ANQGSEA. CDR3 loop: CSVDMGKSRDIIF. DNA for the CDR3: TGCAGCGTTGATATGGGTAAGAGCAGGGACATAATCTTC.

This rearrangement joins TRBV29-1 to TRBJ2-7; TRBD1 agrees at 9 bases. CDR3 size: 11 residues. Germline V gene sequence: CDR1 SQVTM, CDR2 ANQGSEA. J was trimmed by 7 bases and V by 6 bases; bases with no gene match: 4. In DNA, the CDR3 is TGCAGCGTGGGGACAGGGTGGGAGCAGTACTTC. It yields the protein CSVGTGWEQYF.

The CDR3 DNA sequence: TGCAGCGTTGAAGATTGGGCTAGCGCCCACAATGAGCAGTTCTTC. Translated: CSVEDWASAHNEQFF. The chain combines TRBV29-1 with TRBJ2-1, with a tentative D call TRBD2 (6 bases). The ends were cut back, 0 bases at V and 5 bases at J, with 14 bases in the middle. From germline, CDR1 is SQVTM and CDR2 ANQGSEA. This CDR3 is built from 15 residues.

The chain employs TRBV6-1 and TRBJ1-2; 7 bases are a match to TRBD1. With 2 bases clipped from V and 0 bases from J, the junction kept 6 bases outside the gene matches. Germline V gene sequence: CDR1 MNHNS, CDR2 SASEGT. The CDR3 covers 16 residues. The CDR3 nucleotides read TGTGCCAGCAGTGAACCCCCAGGGGGAGCTAACTATGGCTACACCTTC. It codes for CASSEPPGGANYGYTF.

This clone is classed as medium-sized. J is TRBJ1-1 and V is TRBV13; TRBD1 might be the D (5 bases). The germline CDR1 and CDR2 sequences are PRHDT and FYEKMQ (reference sequence). V lost 5 bases and J lost 4, with 14 bases in between. The CDR3 loop spans 14 amino acids. The CDR3 reads CASSLRARGTEAFF. Here the CDR3 DNA reads TGTGCCAGCAGCCTCAGGGCGAGGGGCACTGAAGCTTTCTTT.

The rearrangement joins TRBV6-6 to TRBJ2-3, with TRBD2 matching over 13 bases. V lost 7 bases to trimming and J lost 2 bases; unmatched junction nucleotides: 3. The CDR3 runs to 15 residues. The germline V gene has CDR1 MNHNY and CDR2 SVGAGI (reference sequence). CDR3 sequence (DNA): TGTGCCAGCACTGGACTAGCGGGAGTCACAGATACGCAGTATTTT. It encodes CASTGLAGVTDTQYF.

V is TRBV19 and J is TRBJ1-1; 9 bases are shared with TRBD1. This CDR3 contains 13 residues. After removal of 5 bases from V and 5 bases from J, the junction contained 3 bases not matched to a gene. Germline-derived CDR1 and CDR2 are LNHDA and SQIVND (reference sequence). The CDR3 loop reads CASSWTGETEAFF. In nucleotides, the CDR3 is TGTGCCAGTAGTTGGACAGGGGAGACTGAAGCTTTCTTT.

The chain employs TRBV5-6 and TRBJ1-1; 7 bases are shared with TRBD1. The germline CDR1 and CDR2 sequences are SGHDT and YYEEEE. Trimming at V came to 2 bases and at J to 3 bases, leaving 10 bases not matched to a gene. CDR3 length equals 16 residues. CDR3 nucleotides: TGTGCCAGCAGCTTTCCCGACAGGGAGGATCACACTGAAGCTTTCTTT. Translated: CASSFPDREDHTEAFF.

The rearrangement joins TRBV7-6 to TRBJ2-5; weak D call: TRBD2 (6 bases). CDR3 length equals 16 residues. V was clipped by 5 bases and J by 1 base, with 17 bases between them. The germline V gene encodes CDR1 SGHVS and CDR2 FNYEAQ. CDR3 loop: CASSLRTRDFQETQYF. CDR3 bases: TGTGCCAGCAGCCTGAGGACGAGGGACTTCCAAGAGACCCAGTACTTC.

The rearrangement links TRBV7-9 to TRBJ2-2; unclear D gene. The CDR3 contains 10 residues. V was pared by 8 bases and J by 6 bases, with 4 bases between. Germline lookup yields CDR1 SEHNR and CDR2 FQNEAQ (reference sequence). Here the CDR3 DNA reads TGTGCCAGCGGGGCCGGGGAGCTGTTTTTT. Protein sequence: CASGAGELFF.